These 22 T cell receptor beta chains were sequenced from one sample in a study of cytomegalovirus exposure and HLA in healthy donors. The PCR ran on 60 Vbeta and 13 Jbeta primers. TCRdb keeps only in-frame clones here, not all; method: immunoSEQ multiplex PCR. The sample has tens of thousands of clones. Sequencing was carried out using PBMCs. Receptors were obtained from a female donor in good health and CMV-seropositive.

This chain links TRBV11-3 with TRBJ2-7; unclear D gene. Trimming stripped 5 bases from V and 0 bases from J, with 17 bases between. This CDR3 is built from 16 residues. Germline V CDR1 and CDR2: SGHNT, YENEEA. The CDR3 loop reads CASSAPLRPSSYEQYF. CDR3 DNA: TGTGCCAGCAGCGCACCTCTACGACCTAGCTCCTACGAGCAGTACTTC.

V is TRBV9 and J is TRBJ2-3; D unclear. The ends were cut back, 0 bases at V and 0 bases at J, with 8 bases in the middle. Germline-derived CDR1 and CDR2 are SGDLS and YYNGEE. This CDR3 has 15 amino acids. CDR3: CASSVVAFSTDTQYF. The CDR3 DNA sequence: TGTGCCAGCAGCGTAGTCGCGTTTAGCACAGATACGCAGTATTTT.

This chain links TRBV18 with TRBJ2-3, with D hard to call. Germline CDR1 and CDR2: KGHSH and LQKENI. There are 13 residues in the CDR3. V dropped 3 bases and J dropped 1 base, with 5 bases sitting between them. Here the CDR3 DNA reads TGTGCCAGCTCACCGCGCCGCACAGATACGCAGTATTTT. Amino acid sequence: CASSPRRTDTQYF.

The V gene is TRBV5-4, the J gene TRBJ2-7; no clear D gene. In germline, CDR1 is SGHNT, CDR2 YYREEE (reference sequence). V was clipped by 4 bases and J by 5 bases, with 7 bases between them. This CDR3 spans 11 amino acids. CDR3 in amino acids: CASSKSDEQYF. CDR3 DNA: TGTGCCAGCAGCAAATCGGACGAGCAGTACTTC.

The chain employs TRBV28 and TRBJ2-5, with D perhaps matching TRBD1 (6 bases). This CDR3 comprises 15 residues. The V gene's germline CDR1 is MDHEN and CDR2 SYDVKM. Trimming removed 6 bases at V and 0 bases at J, with 14 bases between. The CDR3 nucleotides read TGTGCCAGCAGCACTCGACAGGACAACCAAGAGACCCAGTACTTC. It codes for CASSTRQDNQETQYF.

Details on this clone: Its ends do not fully match the called genes, so a read error is possible. This chain links TRBV4-2 with TRBJ2-3; 8 bases fit TRBD1. Germline assignment: CDR1 LGHNA and CDR2 YNFKEQ. The CDR3 spans 16 residues. In nucleotides, the CDR3 is TGTGCCAGCAGCCAGAGGCAGGGGGCAGGCACAGATAAGCAGTATTTT. It is translated as CASSQRQGAGTDKQYF.

V gene TRBV9 combines with J gene TRBJ2-7, with a possible D match to TRBD2 (5 bases). This CDR3 contains 15 residues. Germline assignment: CDR1 SGDLS and CDR2 YYNGEE. Trimming removed 0 bases from V and 2 bases from J, with 12 bases in between. The CDR3: CASSVDPGYAYEQYF. CDR3 nucleotides: TGTGCCAGCAGCGTAGATCCGGGGTACGCCTACGAGCAGTACTTC.

This sequence joins TRBV11-2 and TRBJ2-7; a possible D gene is TRBD2 (5 bases). The germline gives CDR1 SGHAT, CDR2 FQNNGV. This CDR3 is built from 13 residues. Between the trimmed V and J ends, which lost 5 bases and 6 bases, there was a span of 14 bases. The CDR3 is CASSKDLTGEQYF. In DNA, the CDR3 is TGTGCCAGCAGCAAGGACTTGACGGGCGAGCAGTACTTC. Complete variable domain (other parts from reference TRBV11-2 and TRBJ2-7): EAGVAQSPRYKIIEKRQSVAFWCNPISGHATLYWYQQILGQGPKLLIQFQNNGVVDDSQLPKDRFSAERLKGVDSTLKIQPAKLEDSAVYLCASSKDLTGEQYFGPGTRLTVT.

The chain couples TRBV30 to TRBJ2-7, with D hard to call. Trimming stripped 2 bases from V and 2 bases from J, with 7 bases between. The CDR3 is 12 amino acids. Germline CDR1 is GTSNPN and CDR2 is SVGIG (reference sequence). The CDR3 reads CAWSCQAYEQYF. CDR3 DNA: TGTGCCTGGAGTTGTCAGGCCTACGAGCAGTACTTC.

Here the CDR3 reads CASSQDPLDYGYTF. The CDR3 DNA follows: TGCGCCAGCAGCCAAGATCCGTTAGACTATGGCTACACCTTC. V is TRBV4-3 and J is TRBJ1-2; no firm D call. Trimming left V 0 bases short and J 3 bases short, with 8 bases between. The CDR3 is made up of 14 amino acids. Per germline, CDR1 LGHNA and CDR2 YSLEER.

The rearrangement links TRBV4-1 to TRBJ1-5; tentatively, D is TRBD1 (6 bases). CDR3 length: 18 residues. Germline CDR1 reads MGHRA; CDR2 reads YSYEKL. The germline V and J ends were trimmed by 0 bases and 0 bases, with 15 bases remaining between them. CDR3 sequence (DNA): TGCGCCAGCAGCCAAGATCCCGGGACATTCGATAGCAATCAGCCCCAGCATTTT. This codes for CASSQDPGTFDSNQPQHF.

The chain uses TRBV11-1 and TRBJ2-3, with 10 bases fitting TRBD1. The CDR3 is made up of 15 amino acids. Germline CDR1 reads SGHAT; CDR2 reads FQDESV (reference sequence). J lost 4 bases, V lost 7 bases, and 8 bases had no gene match. The CDR3 region is CASIRDRGTPDTQYF. In DNA, the CDR3 is TGTGCCAGCATCCGGGACAGGGGTACCCCAGATACGCAGTATTTT.

This chain uses TRBV5-1 with TRBJ2-7; 8 bases are a match to TRBD2. Germline V gene data show CDR1 as SGHRS and CDR2 as YFSETQ. Germline trimming cut 0 bases from V and 6 bases from J; bases unmatched to any gene: 5. The CDR3 is made up of 14 amino acids. The CDR3 loop is CASSLASGSGEQYF. In DNA form, the CDR3 reads TGCGCCAGCAGCTTGGCCAGCGGGAGTGGCGAGCAGTACTTC.

The gene calls are TRBV28 and TRBJ1-5, with 8 bases identical to TRBD1. Germline CDR1 and CDR2: MDHEN and SYDVKM. With 7 bases clipped from V and 5 bases from J, the junction kept 4 bases outside the gene matches. This CDR3 is 13 amino acids long. The CDR3 region is CASKTGDYQPQHF. In nucleotides, the CDR3 is TGTGCCAGCAAGACAGGGGATTATCAGCCCCAGCATTTT.

The chain carries TRBV9 and TRBJ2-7, with 10 nucleotides matching TRBD2. This CDR3 has 18 residues. Germline assignment: CDR1 SGDLS and CDR2 YYNGEE. V trimming: 2 bases; J trimming: 4 bases; junction bases outside the gene matches: 15. The CDR3, as DNA: TGTGCCAGCAGCGTGTCCGAGGGGTTGAGCGGGGGGGGTTACGAGCAGTACTTC. Protein product: CASSVSEGLSGGGYEQYF.

V usage is TRBV4-1 and J usage is TRBJ2-6, with 8 bases matching TRBD1. CDR1 and CDR2 from the germline V gene are MGHRA and YSYEKL. The CDR3 runs to 20 residues. The V and J ends lost 3 bases and 0 bases, in that order; junction bases with no gene match: 13. The CDR3 coding sequence is TGCGCCAGCAGCCATCATCAAGGACAGGGATCGAGCTCTGGGGCCAACGTCCTGACTTTC. This encodes CASSHHQGQGSSSGANVLTF.

Notes on this clone: Germline is not matched at one junction end, which may reflect a read error. The J gene is TRBJ2-3, the V gene TRBV20-1; a weak D match, TRBD1 (5 bases). From germline, CDR1 is DFQATT and CDR2 SNEGSKA (reference sequence). The CDR3 spans 11 residues. CDR3 bases: TGCAGTCTCAAGGGCACAGGTACGCAGTATTTT. Its protein is CSLKGTGTQYF.

The rearrangement uses TRBV27 and TRBJ1-4, with 11 bases matching TRBD1. The ends lost 4 bases at V and 8 bases at J; junction bases unmatched: 6. Germline V gene data show CDR1 as MNHEY and CDR2 as SMNVEV (reference sequence). The CDR3 loop spans 15 amino acids. CDR3 region: CASSSAGTGGEKLFF. CDR3 DNA sequence: TGTGCCAGCAGTTCCGCCGGGACAGGGGGGGAAAAACTGTTTTTT.

J is TRBJ1-2 and V is TRBV19; D gene unclear. Germline V gene lookup returns CDR1 LNHDA and CDR2 SQIVND (reference sequence). The CDR3 spans 11 residues. Trimming stripped 6 bases from V and 7 bases from J, with 9 bases between. The CDR3 DNA reads TGTGCCAGTAGATCGGGTATTGGCTACACCTTC. The encoded protein is CASRSGIGYTF.

J is TRBJ2-7 and V is TRBV9; D remains ambiguous. There are 14 residues in the CDR3. The germline V and J ends were trimmed by 0 bases and 2 bases, with 9 bases remaining between them. Germline lookup yields CDR1 SGDLS and CDR2 YYNGEE. The CDR3 loop is CASSVGSTAYEQYF. The CDR3 DNA reads TGTGCCAGCAGCGTAGGAAGCACTGCCTACGAGCAGTACTTC.

CDR3 sequence: CASSIGRGGPWDNEQFF. In nucleotides, the CDR3 is TGTGCCAGTAGTATCGGGCGCGGGGGCCCTTGGGACAATGAGCAGTTCTTC. The V and J genes are TRBV19 and TRBJ2-1; perhaps TRBD2 as D (7 bases). V was clipped by 3 bases and J by 5 bases, with 20 bases between them. CDR1 is LNHDA and CDR2 is SQIVND in the germline V gene (reference sequence). The CDR3 contains 17 residues. The variable domain in full, completed from reference TRBV19 and TRBJ2-1, reads DGGITQSPKYLFRKEGQNVTLSCEQNLNHDAMYWYRQDPGQGLRLIYYSQIVNDFQKGDIAEGYSVSREKKESFPLTVTSAQKNPTAFYLCASSIGRGGPWDNEQFFGPGTRLTVL.

V is TRBV7-6 and J is TRBJ2-3; no definite D call. The germline CDR1 and CDR2 sequences are SGHVS and FNYEAQ. V dropped 0 bases and J dropped 6 bases, with 7 bases sitting between them. The CDR3 consists of 13 residues. The DNA of the CDR3 is TGTGCCAGCAGCTTAGCGAGAAAGGATACGCAGTATTTT. It encodes CASSLARKDTQYF.